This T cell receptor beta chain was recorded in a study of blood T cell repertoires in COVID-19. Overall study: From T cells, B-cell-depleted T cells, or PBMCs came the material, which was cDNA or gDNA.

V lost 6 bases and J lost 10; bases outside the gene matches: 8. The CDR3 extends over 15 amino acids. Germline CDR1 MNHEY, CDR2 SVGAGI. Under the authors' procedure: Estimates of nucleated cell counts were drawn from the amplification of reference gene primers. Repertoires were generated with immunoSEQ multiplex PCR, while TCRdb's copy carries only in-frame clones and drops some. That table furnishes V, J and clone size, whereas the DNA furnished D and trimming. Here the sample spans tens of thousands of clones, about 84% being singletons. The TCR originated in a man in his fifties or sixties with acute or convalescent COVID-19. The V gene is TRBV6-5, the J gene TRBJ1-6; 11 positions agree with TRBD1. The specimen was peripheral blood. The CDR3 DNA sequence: TGTGCCAGCAGGCGGACAGGGGGCGCGGGATCACCCCTCCACTTT. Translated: CASRRTGGAGSPLHF.